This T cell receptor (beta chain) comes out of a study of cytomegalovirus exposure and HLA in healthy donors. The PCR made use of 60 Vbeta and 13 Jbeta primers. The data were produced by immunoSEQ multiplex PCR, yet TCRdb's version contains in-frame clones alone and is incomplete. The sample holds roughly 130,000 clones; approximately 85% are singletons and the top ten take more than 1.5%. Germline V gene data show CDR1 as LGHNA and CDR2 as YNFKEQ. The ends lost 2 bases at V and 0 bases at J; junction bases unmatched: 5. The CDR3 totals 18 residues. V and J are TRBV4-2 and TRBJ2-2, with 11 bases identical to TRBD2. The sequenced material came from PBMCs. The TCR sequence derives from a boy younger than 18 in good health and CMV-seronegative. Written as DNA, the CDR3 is TGTGCCAGCAGCCAAAAGACTAGCGGGACAGCGAACACCGGGGAGCTGTTTTTT. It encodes CASSQKTSGTANTGELFF.